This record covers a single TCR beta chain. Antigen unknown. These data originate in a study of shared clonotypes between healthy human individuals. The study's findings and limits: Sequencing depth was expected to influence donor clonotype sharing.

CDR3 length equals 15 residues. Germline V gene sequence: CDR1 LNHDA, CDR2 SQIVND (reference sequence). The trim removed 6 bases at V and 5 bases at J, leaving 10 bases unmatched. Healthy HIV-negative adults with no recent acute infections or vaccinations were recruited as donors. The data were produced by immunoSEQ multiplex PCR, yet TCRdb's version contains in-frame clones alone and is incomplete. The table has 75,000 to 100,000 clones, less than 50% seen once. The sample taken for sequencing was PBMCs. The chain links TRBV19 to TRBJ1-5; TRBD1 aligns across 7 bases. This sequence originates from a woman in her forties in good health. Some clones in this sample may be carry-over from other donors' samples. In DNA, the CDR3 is TGTGCCAGTAGCCCGACAGGGCAGAGGGATCAGCCCCAGCATTTT. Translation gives CASSPTGQRDQPQHF.